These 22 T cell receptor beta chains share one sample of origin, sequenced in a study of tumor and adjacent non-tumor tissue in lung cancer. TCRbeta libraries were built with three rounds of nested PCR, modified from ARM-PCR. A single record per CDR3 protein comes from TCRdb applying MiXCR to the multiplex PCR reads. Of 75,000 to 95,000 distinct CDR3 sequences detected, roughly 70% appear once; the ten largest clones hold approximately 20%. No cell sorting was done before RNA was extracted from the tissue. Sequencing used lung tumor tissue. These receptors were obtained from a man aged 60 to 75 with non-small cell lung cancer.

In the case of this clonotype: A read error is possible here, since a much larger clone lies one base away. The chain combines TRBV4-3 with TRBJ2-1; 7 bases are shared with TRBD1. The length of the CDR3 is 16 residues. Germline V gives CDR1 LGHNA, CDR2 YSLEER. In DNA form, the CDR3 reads TGCGCCAGCAGCCAAGATCCGGGACAGATGTACAATGAGCAGCTCTTC. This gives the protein CASSQDPGQMYNEQLF.

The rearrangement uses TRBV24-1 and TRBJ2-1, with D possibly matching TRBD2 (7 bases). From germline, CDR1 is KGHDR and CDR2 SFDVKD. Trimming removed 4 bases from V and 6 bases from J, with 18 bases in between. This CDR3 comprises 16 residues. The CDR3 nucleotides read TGTGCCACCAGTGAGGCCGGGGGGCTCGGCGTCAATGAGCAGTTCTTC. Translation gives CATSEAGGLGVNEQFF.

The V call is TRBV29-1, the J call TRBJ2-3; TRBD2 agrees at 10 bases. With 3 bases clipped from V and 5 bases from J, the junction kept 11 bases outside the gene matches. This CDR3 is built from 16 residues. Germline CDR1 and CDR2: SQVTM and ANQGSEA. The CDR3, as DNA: TGCAGCGTTGATCCTATCAGCGGGGGGGCCGTAGATACGCAGTATTTT. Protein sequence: CSVDPISGGAVDTQYF.

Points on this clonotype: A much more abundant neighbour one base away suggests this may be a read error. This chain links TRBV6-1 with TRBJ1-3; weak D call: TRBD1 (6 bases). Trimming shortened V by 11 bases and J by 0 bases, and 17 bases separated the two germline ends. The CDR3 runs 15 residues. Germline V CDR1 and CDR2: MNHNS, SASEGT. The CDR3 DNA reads TGTGCCGTGGGAAGACAGGAACCCTCTGGAAACACCATATATTTT. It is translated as CAVGRQEPSGNTIYF.

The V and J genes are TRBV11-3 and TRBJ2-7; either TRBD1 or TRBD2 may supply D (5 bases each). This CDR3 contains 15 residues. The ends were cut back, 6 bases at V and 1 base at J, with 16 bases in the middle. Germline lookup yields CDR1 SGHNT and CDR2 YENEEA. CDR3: CASSHTGAGSYEQYF. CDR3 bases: TGTGCCAGCAGTCATACCGGGGCAGGGTCCTACGAGCAGTACTTC.

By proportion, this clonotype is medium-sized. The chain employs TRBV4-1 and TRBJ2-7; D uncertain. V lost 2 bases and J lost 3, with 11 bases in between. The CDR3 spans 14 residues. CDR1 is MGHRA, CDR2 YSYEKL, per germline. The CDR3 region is CASSQTTEGYEQYF. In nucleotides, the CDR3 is TGCGCCAGCAGCCAAACTACCGAAGGCTACGAGCAGTACTTC.

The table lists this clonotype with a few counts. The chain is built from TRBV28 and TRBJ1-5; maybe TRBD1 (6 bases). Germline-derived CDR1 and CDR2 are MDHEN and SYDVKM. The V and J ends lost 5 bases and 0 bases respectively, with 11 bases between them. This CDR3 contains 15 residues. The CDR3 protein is CASSQGGISNQPQHF. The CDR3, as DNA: TGTGCCAGCAGTCAAGGGGGGATTAGCAATCAGCCCCAGCATTTT.

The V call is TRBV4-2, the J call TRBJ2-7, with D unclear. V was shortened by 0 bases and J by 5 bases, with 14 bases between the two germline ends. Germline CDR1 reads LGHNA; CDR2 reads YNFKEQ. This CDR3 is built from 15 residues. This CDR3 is CASSQEVRRTHEQYF. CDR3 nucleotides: TGTGCCAGCAGCCAAGAAGTACGCCGCACGCACGAGCAGTACTTC.

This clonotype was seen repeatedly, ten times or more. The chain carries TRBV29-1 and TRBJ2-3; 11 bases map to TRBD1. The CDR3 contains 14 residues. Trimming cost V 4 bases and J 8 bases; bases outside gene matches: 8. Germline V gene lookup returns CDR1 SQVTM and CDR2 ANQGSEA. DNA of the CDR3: TGCAGCGTTGGTACCGGGACAGGGGGGGCTACGCAGTATTTT. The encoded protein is CSVGTGTGGATQYF.

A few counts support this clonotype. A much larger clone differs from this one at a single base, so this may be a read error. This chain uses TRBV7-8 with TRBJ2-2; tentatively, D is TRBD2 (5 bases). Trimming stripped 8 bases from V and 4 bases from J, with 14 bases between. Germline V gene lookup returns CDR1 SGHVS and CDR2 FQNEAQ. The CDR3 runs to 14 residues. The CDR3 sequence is CASVSGTGTGELFF. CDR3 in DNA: TGTGCCAGCGTGTCGGGAACGGGCACCGGGGAGCTGTTTTTT.

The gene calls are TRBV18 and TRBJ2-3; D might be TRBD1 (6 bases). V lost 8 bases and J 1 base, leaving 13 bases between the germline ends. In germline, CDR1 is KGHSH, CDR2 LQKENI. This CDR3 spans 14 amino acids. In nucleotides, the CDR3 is TGTGCCAGCACCGACCGGACAGGCACAGATACGCAGTATTTT. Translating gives CASTDRTGTDTQYF.

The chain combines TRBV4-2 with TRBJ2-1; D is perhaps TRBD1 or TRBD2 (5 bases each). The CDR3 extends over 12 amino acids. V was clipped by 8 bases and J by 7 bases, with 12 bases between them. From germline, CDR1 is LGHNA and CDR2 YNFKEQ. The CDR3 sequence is CASGLGVNEQFF. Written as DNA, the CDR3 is TGTGCCAGCGGACTGGGGGTAAATGAGCAGTTCTTC.

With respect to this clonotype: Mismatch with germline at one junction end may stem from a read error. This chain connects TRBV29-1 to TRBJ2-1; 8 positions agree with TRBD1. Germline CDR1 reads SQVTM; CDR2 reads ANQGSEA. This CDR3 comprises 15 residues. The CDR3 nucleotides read TGTGGCGCCAACCCGATGACAGGGGCGCACGATGAGCAGTTCTTC. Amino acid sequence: CGANPMTGAHDEQFF.

The CDR3: CASSSLSKAGERAGELFF. Written as DNA, the CDR3 is TGTGCCAGCAGTTCACTTAGTAAGGCGGGAGAACGGGCCGGGGAGCTGTTTTTT. The chain recombines TRBV6-5 with TRBJ2-2, with 7 bases that match TRBD2. This CDR3 has 18 residues. Germline V gene lookup returns CDR1 MNHEY and CDR2 SVGAGI. The V gene end was trimmed by 4 bases and the J gene end by 6 bases; junction bases not matched to a gene: 17.

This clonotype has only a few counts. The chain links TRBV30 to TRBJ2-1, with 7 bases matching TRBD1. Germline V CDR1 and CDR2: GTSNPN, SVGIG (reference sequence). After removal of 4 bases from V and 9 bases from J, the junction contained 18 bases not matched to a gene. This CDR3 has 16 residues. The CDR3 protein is CAWIIGGQSFSSEQFF. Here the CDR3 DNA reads TGTGCCTGGATCATTGGGGGACAGTCATTTTCCAGTGAGCAGTTCTTC.

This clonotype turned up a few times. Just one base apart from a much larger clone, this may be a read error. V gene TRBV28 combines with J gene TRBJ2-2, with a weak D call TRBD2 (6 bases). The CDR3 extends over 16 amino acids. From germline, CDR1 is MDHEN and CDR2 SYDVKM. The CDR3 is CTSSVVSGRYTGELFF. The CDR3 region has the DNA TGTACCAGCAGTGTAGTGAGCGGGCGGTACACCGGGGAGCTGTTTTTT.

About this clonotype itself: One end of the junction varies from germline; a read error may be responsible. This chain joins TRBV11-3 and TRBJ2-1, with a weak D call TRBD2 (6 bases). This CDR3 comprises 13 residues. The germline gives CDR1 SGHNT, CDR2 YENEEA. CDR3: CASSRAGTNEQFF. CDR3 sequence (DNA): TGTGCCAGCAGCCGCGCGGGGACGAATGAGCAGTTCTTT.

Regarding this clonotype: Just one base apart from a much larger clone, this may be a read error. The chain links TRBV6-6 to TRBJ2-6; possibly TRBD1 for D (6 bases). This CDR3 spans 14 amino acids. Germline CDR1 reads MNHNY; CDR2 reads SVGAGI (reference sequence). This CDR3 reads CASSTGSGANVLIF. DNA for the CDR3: TGTGCCAGCAGCACAGGGTCCGGGGCCAACGTCCTGATTTTC.

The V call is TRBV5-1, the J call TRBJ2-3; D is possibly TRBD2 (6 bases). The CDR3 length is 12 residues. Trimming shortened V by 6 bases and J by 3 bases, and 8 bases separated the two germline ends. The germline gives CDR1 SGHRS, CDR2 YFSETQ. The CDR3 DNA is TGCGCCAGCATGGGAGGAACAGATACGCAGTATTTT. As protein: CASMGGTDTQYF.

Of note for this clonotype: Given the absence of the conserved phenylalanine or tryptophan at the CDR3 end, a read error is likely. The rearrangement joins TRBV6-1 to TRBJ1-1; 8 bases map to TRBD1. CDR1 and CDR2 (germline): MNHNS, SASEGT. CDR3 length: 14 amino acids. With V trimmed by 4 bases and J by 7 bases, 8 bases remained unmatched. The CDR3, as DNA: TGTGCCAGCAGTGTCCAGGGGGCGGACAATGAAGCTTTCATT. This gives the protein CASSVQGADNEAFI.

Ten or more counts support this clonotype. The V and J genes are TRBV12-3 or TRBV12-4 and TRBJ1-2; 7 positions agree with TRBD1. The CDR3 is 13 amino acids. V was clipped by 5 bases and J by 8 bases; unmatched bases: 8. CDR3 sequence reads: CASSQTGERGYTF. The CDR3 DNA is TGTGCCAGCAGTCAAACAGGGGAACGGGGCTACACCTTC.

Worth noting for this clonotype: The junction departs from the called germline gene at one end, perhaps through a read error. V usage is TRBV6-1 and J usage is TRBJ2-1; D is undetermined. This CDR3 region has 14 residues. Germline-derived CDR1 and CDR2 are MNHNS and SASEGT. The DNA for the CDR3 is TGTGCCAGAAGTGATTACGTGGTCAGCAATGAGCAGTTCTTC. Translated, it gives CARSDYVVSNEQFF.